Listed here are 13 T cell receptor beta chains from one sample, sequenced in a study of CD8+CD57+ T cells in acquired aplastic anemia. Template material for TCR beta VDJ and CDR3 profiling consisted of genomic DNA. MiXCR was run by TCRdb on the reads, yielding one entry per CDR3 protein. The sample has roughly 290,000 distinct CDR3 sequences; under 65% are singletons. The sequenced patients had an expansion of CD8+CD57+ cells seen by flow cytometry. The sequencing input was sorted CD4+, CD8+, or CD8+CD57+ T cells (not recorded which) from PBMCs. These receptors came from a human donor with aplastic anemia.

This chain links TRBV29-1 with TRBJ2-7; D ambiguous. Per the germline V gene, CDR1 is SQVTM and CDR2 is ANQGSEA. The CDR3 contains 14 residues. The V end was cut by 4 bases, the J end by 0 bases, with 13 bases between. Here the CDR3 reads CSVASAADSYEQYF. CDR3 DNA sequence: TGCAGCGTTGCCAGCGCGGCAGACTCCTACGAGCAGTACTTC.

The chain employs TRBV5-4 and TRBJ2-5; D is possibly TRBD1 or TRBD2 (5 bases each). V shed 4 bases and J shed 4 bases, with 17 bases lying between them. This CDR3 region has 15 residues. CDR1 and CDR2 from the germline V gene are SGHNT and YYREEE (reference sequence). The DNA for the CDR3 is TGTGCCAGCAGCCAAGGATCGGGGCGAGGAGAGACCCAGTACTTC. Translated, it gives CASSQGSGRGETQYF.

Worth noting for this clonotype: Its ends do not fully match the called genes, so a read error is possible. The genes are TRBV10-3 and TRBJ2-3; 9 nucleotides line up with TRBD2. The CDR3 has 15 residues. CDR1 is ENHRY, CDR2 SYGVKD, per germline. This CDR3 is CASSSWRGGTDTQYF. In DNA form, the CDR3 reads TGTGCCAGCAGTAGCTGGCGGGGGGGGACAGATACGCAGTATTTT.

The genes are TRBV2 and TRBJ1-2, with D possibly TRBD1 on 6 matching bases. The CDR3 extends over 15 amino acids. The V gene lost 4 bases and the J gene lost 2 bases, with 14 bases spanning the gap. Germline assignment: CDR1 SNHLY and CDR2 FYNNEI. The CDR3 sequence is CASSASGGGNYGYTF. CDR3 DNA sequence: TGTGCCAGCAGTGCCTCCGGAGGGGGGAACTATGGCTACACCTTC.

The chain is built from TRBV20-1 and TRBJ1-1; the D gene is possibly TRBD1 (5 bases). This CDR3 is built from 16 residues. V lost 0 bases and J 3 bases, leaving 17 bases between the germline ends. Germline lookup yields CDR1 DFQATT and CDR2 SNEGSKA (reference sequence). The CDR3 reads CSARDGGGGRHTEAFF. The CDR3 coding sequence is TGCAGTGCTAGAGATGGCGGGGGAGGGAGGCACACTGAAGCTTTCTTT.

The CDR3 DNA follows: TGTGCCAGTTTCCTTGGGGAGACCCAGTACTTC. Its protein product is CASFLGETQYF. The rearrangement uses TRBV25-1 and TRBJ2-5, with D uncertain. Trimming shortened V by 9 bases and J by 5 bases, and 10 bases separated the two germline ends. Germline CDR1 and CDR2: MGHDK and SYGVNS. CDR3 length: 11 residues.

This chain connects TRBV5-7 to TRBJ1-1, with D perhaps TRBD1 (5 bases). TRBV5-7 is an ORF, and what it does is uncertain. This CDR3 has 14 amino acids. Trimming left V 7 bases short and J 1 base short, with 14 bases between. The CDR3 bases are TGTGCCAGCCGGGGGGTGGGAAGGAACACTGAAGCTTTCTTT. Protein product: CASRGVGRNTEAFF.

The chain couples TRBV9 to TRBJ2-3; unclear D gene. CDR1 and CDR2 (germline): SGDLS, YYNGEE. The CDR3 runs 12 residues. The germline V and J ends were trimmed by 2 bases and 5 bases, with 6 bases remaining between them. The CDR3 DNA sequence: TGTGCCAGCAGCGTTATAGGAGATACGCAGTATTTT. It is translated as CASSVIGDTQYF.

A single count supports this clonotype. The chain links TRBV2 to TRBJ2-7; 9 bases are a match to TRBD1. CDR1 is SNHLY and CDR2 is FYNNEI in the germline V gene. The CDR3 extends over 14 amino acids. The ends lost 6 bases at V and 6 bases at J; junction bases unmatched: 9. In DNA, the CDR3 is TGTGCCAGCAGCCCTGACAGGGGGGCCCTCGAGCAGTACTTC. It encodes CASSPDRGALEQYF.

Here the CDR3 DNA reads TGCAGCGTTGAAAAGGGGGGCATGGAGACCCAGTACTTC. This sequence encodes CSVEKGGMETQYF. The V and J genes are TRBV29-1 and TRBJ2-5, with D perhaps given as TRBD1 or TRBD2 (6 bases each). Between the trimmed V and J ends, which lost 2 bases and 5 bases, there was a span of 12 bases. This CDR3 region has 13 residues. Germline loops: CDR1 SQVTM, CDR2 ANQGSEA.

Written as DNA, the CDR3 is TGTGCCAGCAGCTTAGGACAGGGAGTTCTGGAGACCCAGTACTTC. Its translation is CASSLGQGVLETQYF. This chain connects TRBV7-8 to TRBJ2-5; 7 positions match TRBD1. The junction had 7 bases not matched to a gene; V was cut back by 1 base and J by 5 bases. In germline, CDR1 is SGHVS, CDR2 FQNEAQ. The CDR3 has 15 residues.

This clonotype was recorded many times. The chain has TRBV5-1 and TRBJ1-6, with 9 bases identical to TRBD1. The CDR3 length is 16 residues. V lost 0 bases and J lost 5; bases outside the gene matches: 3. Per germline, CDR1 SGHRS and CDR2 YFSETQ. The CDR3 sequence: CASSLAGTGNNSPLHF. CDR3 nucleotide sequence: TGCGCCAGCAGCTTGGCTGGGACAGGGAATAATTCACCCCTCCACTTT.

The CDR3 loop reads CATSRDSTLVYEQYF. In DNA form, the CDR3 reads TGTGCCACCAGCAGAGATAGTACCTTAGTCTACGAGCAGTACTTC. This chain uses TRBV15 with TRBJ2-7; D unclear. Germline V lookup: CDR1 LNHNV, CDR2 YYDKDF (reference sequence). Trimming removed 0 bases from V and 3 bases from J, with 12 bases in between. The CDR3 runs to 15 residues.